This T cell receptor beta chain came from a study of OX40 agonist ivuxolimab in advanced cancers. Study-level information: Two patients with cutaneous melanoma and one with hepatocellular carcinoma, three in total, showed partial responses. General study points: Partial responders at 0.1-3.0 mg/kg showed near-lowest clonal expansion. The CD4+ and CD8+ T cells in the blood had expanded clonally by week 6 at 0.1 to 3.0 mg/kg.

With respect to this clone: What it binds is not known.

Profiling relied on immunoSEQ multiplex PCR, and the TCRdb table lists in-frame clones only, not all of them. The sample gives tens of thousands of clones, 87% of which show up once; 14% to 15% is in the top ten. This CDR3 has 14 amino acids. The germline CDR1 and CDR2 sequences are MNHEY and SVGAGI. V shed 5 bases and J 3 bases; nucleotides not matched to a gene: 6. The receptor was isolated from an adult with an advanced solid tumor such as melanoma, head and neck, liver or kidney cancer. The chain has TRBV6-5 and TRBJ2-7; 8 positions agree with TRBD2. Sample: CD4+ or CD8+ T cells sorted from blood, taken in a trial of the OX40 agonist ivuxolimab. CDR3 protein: CASSQREWGYEQYF. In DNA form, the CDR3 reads TGTGCCAGCAGTCAGCGGGAGTGGGGCTACGAGCAGTACTTC.